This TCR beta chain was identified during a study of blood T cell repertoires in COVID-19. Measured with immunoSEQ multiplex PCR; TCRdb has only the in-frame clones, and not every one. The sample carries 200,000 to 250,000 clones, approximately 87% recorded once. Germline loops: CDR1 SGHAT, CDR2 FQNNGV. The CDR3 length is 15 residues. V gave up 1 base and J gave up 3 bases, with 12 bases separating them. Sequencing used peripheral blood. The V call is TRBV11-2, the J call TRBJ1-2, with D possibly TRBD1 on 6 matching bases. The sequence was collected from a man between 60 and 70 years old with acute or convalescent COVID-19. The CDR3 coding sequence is TGTGCCAGCAGCTTAGGTGTTCAGGGGTACTATGGCTACACCTTC. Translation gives CASSLGVQGYYGYTF.